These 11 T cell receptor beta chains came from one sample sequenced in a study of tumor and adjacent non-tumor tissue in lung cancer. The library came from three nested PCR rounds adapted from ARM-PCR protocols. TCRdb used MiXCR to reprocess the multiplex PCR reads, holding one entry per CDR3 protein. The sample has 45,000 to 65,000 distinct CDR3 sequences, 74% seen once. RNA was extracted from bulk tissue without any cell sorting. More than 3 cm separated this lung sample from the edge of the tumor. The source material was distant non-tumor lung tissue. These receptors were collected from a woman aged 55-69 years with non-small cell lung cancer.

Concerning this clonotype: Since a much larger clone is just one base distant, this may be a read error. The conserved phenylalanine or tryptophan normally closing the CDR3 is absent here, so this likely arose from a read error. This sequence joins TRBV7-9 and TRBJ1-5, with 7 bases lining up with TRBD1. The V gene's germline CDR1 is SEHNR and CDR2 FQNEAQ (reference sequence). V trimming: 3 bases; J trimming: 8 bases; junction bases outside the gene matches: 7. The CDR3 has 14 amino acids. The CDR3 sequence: CASSFGDRVEPQHL. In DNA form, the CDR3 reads TGTGCCAGCAGCTTCGGAGACAGGGTTGAGCCCCAGCATCTT.

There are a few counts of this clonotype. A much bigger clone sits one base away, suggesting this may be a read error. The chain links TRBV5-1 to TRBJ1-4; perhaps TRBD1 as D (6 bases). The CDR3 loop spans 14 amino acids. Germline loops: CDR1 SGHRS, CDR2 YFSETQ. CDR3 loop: CTSSFGRGEEKLFF. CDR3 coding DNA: TGCACCAGCAGCTTTGGCAGGGGAGAAGAAAAACTGTTTTTT.

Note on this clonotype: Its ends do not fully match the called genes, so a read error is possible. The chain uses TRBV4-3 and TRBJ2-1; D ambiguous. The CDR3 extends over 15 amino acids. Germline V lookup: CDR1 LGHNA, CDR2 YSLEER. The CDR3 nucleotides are TGCGCCGGCAGCTCCTCCGGGTCGTCCGACAATGATCAGTTCTTC. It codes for CAGSSSGSSDNDQFF.

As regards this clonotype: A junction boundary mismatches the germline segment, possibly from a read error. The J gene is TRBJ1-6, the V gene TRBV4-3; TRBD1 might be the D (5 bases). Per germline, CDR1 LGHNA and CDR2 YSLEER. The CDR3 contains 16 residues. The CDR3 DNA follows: TGCGCCAACAGCCAGACGGACCAGGGCTATAATTCACACCTCCACTTT. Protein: CANSQTDQGYNSHLHF.

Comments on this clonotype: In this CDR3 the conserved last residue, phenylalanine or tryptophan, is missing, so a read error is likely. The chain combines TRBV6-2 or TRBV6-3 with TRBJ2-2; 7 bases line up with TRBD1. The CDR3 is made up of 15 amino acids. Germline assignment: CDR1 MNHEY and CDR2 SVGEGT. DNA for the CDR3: TGTGCCAGTAGTGAGAGGGGGCGCAGCACCGGGAAGCTGTTTCTT. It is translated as CASSERGRSTGKLFL.

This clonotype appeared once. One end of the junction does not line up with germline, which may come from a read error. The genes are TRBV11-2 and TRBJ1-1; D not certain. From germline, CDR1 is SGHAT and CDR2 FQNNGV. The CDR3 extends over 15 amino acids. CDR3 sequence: CANSSDQSLNTEAFF. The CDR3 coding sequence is TGTGCCAACAGCTCAGATCAGTCCCTGAACACTGAAGCTTTCTTT.

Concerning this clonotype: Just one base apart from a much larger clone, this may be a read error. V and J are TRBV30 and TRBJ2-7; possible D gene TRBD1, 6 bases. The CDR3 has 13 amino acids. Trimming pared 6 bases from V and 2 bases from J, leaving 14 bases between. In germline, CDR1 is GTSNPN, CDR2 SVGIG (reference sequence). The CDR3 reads CACRPQGAYEQYF. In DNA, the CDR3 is TGTGCCTGTAGGCCACAGGGTGCCTACGAGCAGTACTTC.

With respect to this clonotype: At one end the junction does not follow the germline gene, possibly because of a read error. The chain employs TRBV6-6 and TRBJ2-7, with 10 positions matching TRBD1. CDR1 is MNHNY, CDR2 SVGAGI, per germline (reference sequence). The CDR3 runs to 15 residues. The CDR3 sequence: CASSRRTGGDYEQYF. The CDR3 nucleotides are TGTGCGAGCAGTCGCCGGACAGGGGGTGACTACGAGCAGTACTTC.

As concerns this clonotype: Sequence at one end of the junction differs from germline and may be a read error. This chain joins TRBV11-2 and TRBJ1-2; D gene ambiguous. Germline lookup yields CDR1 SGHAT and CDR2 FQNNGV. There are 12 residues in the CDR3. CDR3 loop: CASSLSSGVYIF. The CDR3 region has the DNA TGTGCCAGTAGTTTAAGTTCGGGAGTCTACATCTTC.

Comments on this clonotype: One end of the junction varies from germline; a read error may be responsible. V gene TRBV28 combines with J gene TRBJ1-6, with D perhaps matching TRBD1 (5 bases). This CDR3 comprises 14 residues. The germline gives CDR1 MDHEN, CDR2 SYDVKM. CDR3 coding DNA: TGTGCCAGCAGTTTTGGGGCCATCAATTCACCTCTCCACTTT. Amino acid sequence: CASSFGAINSPLHF.

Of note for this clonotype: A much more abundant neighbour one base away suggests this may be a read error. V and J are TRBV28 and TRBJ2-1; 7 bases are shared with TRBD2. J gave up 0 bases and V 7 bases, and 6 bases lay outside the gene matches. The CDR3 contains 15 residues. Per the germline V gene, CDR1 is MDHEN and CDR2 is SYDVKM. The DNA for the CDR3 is TGTGCCAGCACCCAGGGCGGGAGCTCCTACAATGAGCAGTTCTTC. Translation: CASTQGGSSYNEQFF. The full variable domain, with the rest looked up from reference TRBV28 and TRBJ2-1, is DVKVTQSSRYLVKRTGEKVFLECVQDMDHENMFWYRQDPGLGLRLIYFSYDVKMKEKGDIPEGYSVSREKKERFSLILESASTNQTSMYLCASTQGGSSYNEQFFGPGTRLTVL.